The clone carrying this TCR beta chain is a singleton in its sample. This record comes from a study of blood T cell repertoires in COVID-19. Study-level information: T cells, B-cell-depleted T cells, or PBMCs supplied cDNA or gDNA.

Using immunoSEQ multiplex PCR, the repertoire was profiled, and TCRdb retains in-frame clones only, with some absent. The sample yields roughly 150,000 clones, roughly 87% seen once. Sample: PBMCs or T cells enriched from blood (not recorded which). This clonotype was sampled from a woman aged 35 to 49 who had been exposed to COVID-19.

CDR3 sequence reads: CASSPRYAGGNQPQHF. The CDR3 DNA follows: TGTGCCAGCTCACCTCGATACGCGGGGGGCAATCAGCCCCAGCATTTT. The chain employs TRBV18 and TRBJ1-5; D is possibly TRBD1 (5 bases). The ends were cut back, 3 bases at V and 2 bases at J, with 14 bases in the middle. CDR1 is KGHSH, CDR2 LQKENI, per germline. The CDR3 runs 16 residues.